The sample holds a few counts of the clone carrying this T cell receptor (beta chain). Its target is unknown. TCRdb reanalysed the reads using MiXCR and keeps one entry per CDR3 protein. The sample shows approximately 390,000 distinct CDR3 sequences, about 32% of them seen only once. The data stem from a study of T cell repertoires in cytomegalovirus infection. Whole-study context: Public TCR beta signatures indicated both CMV infection and matching HLA type.

V dropped 6 bases and J dropped 3 bases, with 9 bases sitting between them. The CDR3 spans 13 residues. CDR1 is MNHEY, CDR2 SVGEGT, per germline. The chain combines TRBV6-2 or TRBV6-3 with TRBJ2-1; TRBD2 is a possible D gene (5 bases). Sequencing was performed on cultured PBMCs, taken from culture after CMV antigen stimulation. The sequence derives from a human donor in good health (CMV status not recorded). Some clones in this sample may be carry-over from other donors' samples. CDR3 nucleotide sequence: TGTGCCAGCAGCACGGGAATCTACAATGAGCAGTTCTTC. This sequence encodes CASSTGIYNEQFF.